The rows below give T cell receptor beta chains drawn from one sample of a study of blood T cell repertoires in COVID-19. Assay used: immunoSEQ multiplex PCR; TCRdb lists only in-frame clones, some missing. The repertoire consists of approximately 75,000 clones, with 80% to 90% occurring once and the leading ten covering 20% to 25%. The sequenced sample was peripheral blood. Receptors originate from a woman in her 50s with acute or convalescent COVID-19. The CDR3 runs from the conserved cysteine through the conserved F or W. A D gene is named only where the DNA matches it firmly. The listing skips clone size in some rows; elsewhere it reads once, few, many or a size class.

J gene: TRBJ2-7; clone size: NA; D gene: NA; V gene: TRBV23-1; CDR3 DNA: TGCGCCAGCAGCCCCCCCGGCATTTGGAGGGGGCCCTACGAGCAGTACTTC; CDR3 protein: CASSPPGIWRGPYEQYF
J gene: TRBJ2-5; clone size: NA; D gene: TRBD1; V gene: TRBV9; CDR3 DNA: TGTGCCAGCAGCGTCTCACAGGGGGCGATGGGGAGGGAGACCCAGTACTTC; CDR3 protein: CASSVSQGAMGRETQYF
J gene: TRBJ1-5; clone size: NA; D gene: NA; V gene: TRBV27; CDR3 DNA: TGTGCCAGCAGTTTTCAGGCCCAGCATTTT; CDR3 protein: CASSFQAQHF
J gene: TRBJ2-3; clone size: once; D gene: NA; V gene: TRBV13; CDR3 DNA: TGTGCCAGCAGCTTAGGCCTAAGCGGCGCAGTGGCAGATACGCAGTATTTT; CDR3 protein: CASSLGLSGAVADTQYF
J gene: TRBJ1-1; clone size: NA; D gene: NA; V gene: TRBV9; CDR3 DNA: TGTGCCAGCAGCCCGGTGGGGAGCACTGAAGCTTTCTTT; CDR3 protein: CASSPVGSTEAFF
J gene: TRBJ1-6; clone size: NA; D gene: NA; V gene: TRBV7-8; CDR3 DNA: TGTGCCAGCAGCCGGGGGGCAGGGTGGGATTCACCCCTCCACTTT; CDR3 protein: CASSRGAGWDSPLHF
J gene: TRBJ1-5; clone size: NA; D gene: NA; V gene: TRBV28; CDR3 DNA: TGTGCCAGCAGTGTCGAGGGACAGCCCCAGCATTTT; CDR3 protein: CASSVEGQPQHF
J gene: TRBJ2-7; clone size: NA; D gene: NA; V gene: TRBV11-2; CDR3 DNA: TGTGCCAGCAGCTACACAGGCTCCTACGAGCAGTACTTC; CDR3 protein: CASSYTGSYEQYF
J gene: TRBJ2-7; clone size: NA; D gene: TRBD1; V gene: TRBV27; CDR3 DNA: TGTGCCAGCAGTGCGGCCAGGGGGATCTCTTACGAGCAGTACTTC; CDR3 protein: CASSAARGISYEQYF
J gene: TRBJ1-1; clone size: NA; D gene: NA; V gene: TRBV4-1; CDR3 DNA: TGCGCCAGCAGCCAAGAACATCCGTCCACTGAAGCTTTCTTT; CDR3 protein: CASSQEHPSTEAFF
J gene: TRBJ2-7; clone size: NA; D gene: NA; V gene: TRBV3-1/TRBV3-2; CDR3 DNA: TGTGCCAGCAGCCAAGTCATGTCAGGGTCCGAGCAGTACTTC; CDR3 protein: CASSQVMSGSEQYF
J gene: TRBJ1-2; clone size: NA; D gene: NA; V gene: TRBV19; CDR3 DNA: TGTGCCAGTAGTATGGGCAGGGGAGGCTACACCTTC; CDR3 protein: CASSMGRGGYTF
J gene: TRBJ1-2; clone size: once; D gene: NA; V gene: TRBV28; CDR3 DNA: TGTGCCAGCAGTTCGACAGACCGCTATGGCTACACCTTC; CDR3 protein: CASSSTDRYGYTF
J gene: TRBJ1-2; clone size: NA; D gene: NA; V gene: TRBV29-1; CDR3 DNA: TGCAGCGTTGATGGGGGCAGTAACTATGGCTACACCTTC; CDR3 protein: CSVDGGSNYGYTF
J gene: TRBJ2-1; clone size: NA; D gene: NA; V gene: TRBV5-1; CDR3 DNA: TGCGCCAGCAGCTTGACTCCAAATGAGCAGTTCTTC; CDR3 protein: CASSLTPNEQFF
J gene: TRBJ1-5; clone size: few; D gene: TRBD1; V gene: TRBV18; CDR3 DNA: TGTGCCAGCTCACCTGACAGGGAGCAGCCCCAGCATTTT; CDR3 protein: CASSPDREQPQHF
J gene: TRBJ2-7; clone size: NA; D gene: NA; V gene: TRBV28; CDR3 DNA: TGTGCCAGCAGTTTAGTGATAGGAGGGACCCACGAGCAGTACTTC; CDR3 protein: CASSLVIGGTHEQYF
J gene: TRBJ2-7; clone size: NA; D gene: NA; V gene: TRBV10-3; CDR3 DNA: TGTGCCATCAGTGAGGCGAGGACGGAGGCCGCCGAGCAGTACTTC; CDR3 protein: CAISEARTEAAEQYF